The next 29 T cell receptor beta chains were all read from a single sample in a study of T cells in Graves' hyperthyroidism and ophthalmopathy. From RNA transcripts, TCR beta CDR3 regions were amplified. The HTBI primer set served for first-round RT-PCR of the TCR CDR3. Each CDR3 protein gets one entry after TCRdb re-called the multiplex PCR reads with MiXCR. This table holds almost 600,000 distinct CDR3 sequences, around 14% found once. The sequencing sample was made of blood. These receptors were obtained from a woman aged 25 to 39 with Graves' hyperthyroidism that later progressed to Graves' ophthalmopathy.

To note about this clonotype: Relative to the germline gene, one junction end is altered; a read error may explain this. The gene calls are TRBV11-2 and TRBJ2-5, with D possibly being TRBD1 (7 bases). CDR3 length equals 15 residues. Germline V gene lookup returns CDR1 SGHAT and CDR2 FQNNGV. CDR3 loop: CAGSTGRTGQETQYF. In DNA, the CDR3 is TGTGCCGGCAGTACAGGGAGGACAGGCCAAGAGACCCAGTACTTC.

This clonotype was detected once. A much larger clone lies one base from this, so it may be a read error. The chain couples TRBV7-2 to TRBJ2-1; 7 bases are shared with TRBD2. The J call is in doubt because the DNA end fits TRBJ2-7 better. Germline assignment: CDR1 SGHTA and CDR2 FQGNSA. The CDR3 contains 15 residues. The CDR3 sequence is CASSLASRGVNEQYF. The CDR3 DNA follows: TGTGCCAGCAGCTTAGCCTCCCGGGGGGTCAATGAGCAGTACTTC.

For this clonotype: One base away lies a much larger clone, so this may be a sequencing read error. The chain employs TRBV15 and TRBJ2-1, with 7 bases matching TRBD1. After removal of 7 bases from V and 7 bases from J, the junction contained 7 bases not matched to a gene. The CDR3 has 13 residues. Per germline, CDR1 LNHNV and CDR2 YYDKDF (reference sequence). Written as DNA, the CDR3 is TGTGCCACCATCAGGGGGAGTAAGAATGAGCAGTTCTTC. This sequence encodes CATIRGSKNEQFF. The variable domain in full, with the rest retrieved from reference TRBV15 and TRBJ2-1, is DAMVIQNPRYQVTQFGKPVTLSCSQTLNHNVMYWYQQKSSQAPKLLFHYYDKDFNNEADTPDNFQSRRPNTSFCFLDIRSPGLGDTAMYLCATIRGSKNEQFFGPGTRLTVL.

This clonotype was seen ten or more times. V usage is TRBV24-1 and J usage is TRBJ2-7; D is perhaps TRBD1 or TRBD2 (5 bases each). The germline V gene has CDR1 KGHDR and CDR2 SFDVKD. Trimming cost V 4 bases and J 0 bases, with 9 bases left between them. This CDR3 region has 14 residues. The CDR3 DNA follows: TGTGCCACCAGTGACGGGACGGACTCCTACGAGCAGTACTTC. Amino acid sequence: CATSDGTDSYEQYF.

This clonotype was counted between two and nine times. This chain joins TRBV20-1 and TRBJ2-1, with D possibly TRBD2 on 7 matching bases. The CDR3 is 14 residues long. Trimming stripped 3 bases from V and 7 bases from J, with 16 bases between. Germline loops: CDR1 DFQATT, CDR2 SNEGSKA (reference sequence). The CDR3: CSARDSGNINEQFF. Here the CDR3 DNA reads TGCAGTGCTAGGGACAGCGGGAACATTAATGAGCAGTTCTTC.

The chain carries TRBV12-3 or TRBV12-4 and TRBJ1-1; TRBD1 is a possible D gene (6 bases). The CDR3 runs to 14 residues. The V and J ends lost 4 bases and 4 bases respectively, with 13 bases between them. The CDR3 coding sequence is TGTGCCAGCAGTTCAAGGGGGTTTTTCACTGAAGCTTTCTTT. Residues: CASSSRGFFTEAFF.

This clonotype showed up many times. The chain is built from TRBV18 and TRBJ2-3; D may be TRBD2 (6 bases). V was clipped by 3 bases and J by 2 bases, with 15 bases between them. The germline gives CDR1 KGHSH, CDR2 LQKENI. CDR3 length: 16 amino acids. CDR3 sequence (DNA): TGTGCCAGCTCACCTAGCCCCGGGACTCTCACAGATACGCAGTATTTT. It yields the protein CASSPSPGTLTDTQYF.

This clonotype was observed many times. The V and J genes are TRBV11-3 and TRBJ2-1; the match to TRBD2 covers 8 bases. J lost 2 bases, V lost 0 bases, and 0 bases had no gene match. The CDR3 spans 15 residues. Germline V gene lookup returns CDR1 SGHNT and CDR2 YENEEA. In nucleotides, the CDR3 is TGTGCCAGCAGCTTAGAAGCGGGAGCCTACAATGAGCAGTTCTTC. Protein: CASSLEAGAYNEQFF.

This clonotype was detected only a few times. The chain uses TRBV5-1 and TRBJ2-5; 10 bases map to TRBD1. The length of the CDR3 is 14 residues. CDR1 SGHRS and CDR2 YFSETQ come from the germline V gene. With 5 bases clipped from V and 5 bases from J, the junction kept 6 bases outside the gene matches. CDR3 nucleotides: TGCGCCAGCAGAGAGACAGGGGGCGACGAGACCCAGTACTTC. It encodes CASRETGGDETQYF.

This clonotype occurred many times. The chain employs TRBV11-3 and TRBJ2-7; TRBD1 might be the D (6 bases). Germline CDR1 and CDR2: SGHNT and YENEEA. This CDR3 is built from 14 residues. The V end lost 0 bases, the J end lost 2 bases, and 8 bases lay between the germline ends. The CDR3 DNA follows: TGTGCCAGCAGCTTAGAACAGGGAACCTACGAGCAGTACTTC. Its protein is CASSLEQGTYEQYF.

The table lists this clonotype with a few counts. V and J are TRBV27 and TRBJ1-1; D is perhaps TRBD1 (5 bases). This CDR3 region has 12 residues. V was cut by 5 bases and J by 12 bases, with 16 bases left in between. Germline V gene lookup returns CDR1 MNHEY and CDR2 SMNVEV (reference sequence). The CDR3 sequence: CASSPPGGATFF. Written as DNA, the CDR3 is TGTGCCAGCAGTCCCCCCGGGGGTGCAACTTTCTTT.

This clonotype showed up just a few times. The CDR3 reads CASSPPHASTGGYEQYF. The CDR3 bases are TGTGCCAGCTCACCACCGCACGCCAGCACCGGGGGCTACGAGCAGTACTTC. This sequence joins TRBV18 and TRBJ2-7, with a possible D match to TRBD2 (6 bases). Germline values: CDR1 KGHSH, CDR2 LQKENI. CDR3 length equals 17 residues. Trimming removed 0 bases at V and 3 bases at J, with 18 bases between. The complete variable domain, with remaining parts taken from reference TRBV18 and TRBJ2-7, reads NAGVMQNPRHLVRRRGQEARLRCSPMKGHSHVYWYRQLPEEGLKFMVYLQKENIIDESGMPKERFSAEFPKEGPSILRIQQVVRGDSAAYFCASSPPHASTGGYEQYFGPGTRLTVT.

This clonotype was picked up a small number of times. The genes are TRBV6-2 or TRBV6-3 and TRBJ1-2, with D hard to call. CDR3 length: 12 amino acids. Germline V gene data show CDR1 as MNHEY and CDR2 as SVGEGT. The ends were cut back, 3 bases at V and 7 bases at J, with 9 bases in the middle. The CDR3 protein is CASSYQSGGYTF. The CDR3 nucleotides are TGTGCCAGCAGTTATCAGAGTGGTGGCTACACCTTC.

This clonotype came up a few times. The chain combines TRBV4-1 with TRBJ2-2; D may be TRBD1 (6 bases). The germline V gene has CDR1 MGHRA and CDR2 YSYEKL. Trimming took 0 bases from V and 4 from J, leaving 12 bases between them. The CDR3 spans 16 residues. Here the CDR3 reads CASSQEQGRGTGELFF. The CDR3 DNA reads TGCGCCAGCAGCCAAGAACAGGGCCGGGGCACCGGGGAGCTGTTTTTT.

This clonotype was recorded at least ten times. This chain joins TRBV25-1 and TRBJ1-1; D remains unclear. V was shortened by 2 bases and J by 0 bases, with 1 base between the two germline ends. CDR1 and CDR2 from the germline V gene are MGHDK and SYGVNS. The CDR3 covers 12 residues. The CDR3 region has the DNA TGTGCCAGCAGTGAAATGAACACTGAAGCTTTCTTT. This gives the protein CASSEMNTEAFF. The full variable domain, with the rest looked up from reference TRBV25-1 and TRBJ1-1, is EADIYQTPRYLVIGTGKKITLECSQTMGHDKMYWYQQDPGMELHLIHYSYGVNSTEKGDLSSESTVSRIRTEHFPLTLESARPSHTSQYLCASSEMNTEAFFGQGTRLTVV.

This clonotype was recorded at least ten times. The V call is TRBV6-2 or TRBV6-3, the J call TRBJ2-1, with 9 bases fitting TRBD2. This CDR3 has 16 residues. V was pared by 10 bases and J by 0 bases, with 10 bases of the junction left unmatched. Germline CDR1 and CDR2: MNHEY and SVGEGT. The CDR3 bases are TGTGCCATGGCCAGCGGGGGGTCGAGCTCCTACAATGAGCAGTTCTTC. This sequence encodes CAMASGGSSSYNEQFF.

This clonotype was recorded at least ten times. This chain connects TRBV27 to TRBJ2-1; 7 bases are a match to TRBD1. V gave up 6 bases and J gave up 6 bases; unmatched junction bases: 8. The CDR3 totals 14 residues. Germline loops: CDR1 MNHEY, CDR2 SMNVEV (reference sequence). The CDR3 spells CASSPGGQINEQFF. The CDR3 coding sequence is TGTGCCAGCAGCCCAGGGGGACAGATCAATGAGCAGTTCTTC.

In this sample, this clonotype turned up many times. The genes are TRBV3-1 and TRBJ2-7, with 7 bases aligning to TRBD2. V dropped 3 bases and J dropped 3; count of bases not matched to a gene: 8. The CDR3 has 15 residues. Germline loops: CDR1 LGHDT, CDR2 YNNKEL (reference sequence). The CDR3 bases are TGTGCCAGCAGCCAGGGACTACAAAAGAACTACGAGCAGTACTTC. Amino acid sequence: CASSQGLQKNYEQYF.

This clonotype was picked up many times. The V gene is TRBV19, the J gene TRBJ2-2; no definite D call. Trimming took off 3 bases at V and 4 bases at J, with 9 bases between the two ends. Germline V CDR1 and CDR2: LNHDA, SQIVND (reference sequence). The CDR3 extends over 14 amino acids. CDR3 bases: TGTGCCAGTAGTATTGGCGGACGCACCGGGGAGCTGTTTTTT. It translates to CASSIGGRTGELFF.

A single count supports this clonotype. The J gene is TRBJ2-2, the V gene TRBV20-1, with 8 bases lining up with TRBD2. CDR3 length: 15 amino acids. Germline V gene sequence: CDR1 DFQATT, CDR2 SNEGSKA (reference sequence). The ends lost 6 bases at V and 2 bases at J; junction bases unmatched: 8. The CDR3 here is CSAPPAGVNTGELFF. Here the CDR3 DNA reads TGCAGTGCCCCCCCAGCGGGAGTCAACACCGGGGAGCTGTTTTTT.

This clonotype was recorded many times. The chain employs TRBV30 and TRBJ2-3; 7 bases align to TRBD2. The V and J ends lost 5 bases and 2 bases, in that order; junction bases with no gene match: 7. The CDR3 is 14 amino acids. The germline V gene has CDR1 GTSNPN and CDR2 SVGIG (reference sequence). As DNA, the CDR3 is TGTGCCTGGGGGGACTACCCCAACACAGATACGCAGTATTTT. Translated: CAWGDYPNTDTQYF. Variable domain in full (rest from reference TRBV30 and TRBJ2-3): SQTIHQWPATLVQPVGSPLSLECTVEGTSNPNLYWYRQAAGRGLQLLFYSVGIGQISSEVPQNLSASRPQDRQFILSSKKLLLSDSGFYLCAWGDYPNTDTQYFGPGTRLTVL.

This clonotype was seen ten or more times. The chain employs TRBV27 and TRBJ2-7, with 10 bases aligning to TRBD2. Per germline, CDR1 MNHEY and CDR2 SMNVEV (reference sequence). Unmatched junction bases numbered 4, after V lost 5 bases and J lost 3 bases. CDR3 length equals 14 residues. The CDR3 nucleotides are TGTGCCAGCAGTCCGACTAGCGGGTTCTACGAGCAGTACTTC. As protein: CASSPTSGFYEQYF.

This clonotype was seen many times. The chain couples TRBV30 to TRBJ2-7, with no clear D. Trimming left V 4 bases short and J 0 bases short, with 13 bases between. Germline CDR1 reads GTSNPN; CDR2 reads SVGIG (reference sequence). The CDR3 contains 14 residues. The CDR3 reads CAWKSIRSSYEQYF. Here the CDR3 DNA reads TGTGCCTGGAAGTCTATACGGAGCTCCTACGAGCAGTACTTC.

A word on this clonotype: A much larger clone sits a single nucleotide away, making a read error possible. The chain employs TRBV20-1 and TRBJ1-6; D is unclear. Trimming shortened V by 5 bases and J by 6 bases, and 11 bases separated the two germline ends. The CDR3 runs to 13 residues. CDR1 is DFQATT and CDR2 is SNEGSKA in the germline V gene (reference sequence). In nucleotides, the CDR3 is TGCAGTGCTCGTCGGATGGCTAATTCACCCCTCCACTTT. Translating it yields CSARRMANSPLHF.

This clonotype was recorded at least ten times. The chain links TRBV12-3 or TRBV12-4 to TRBJ2-7, with TRBD1 identical over 8 bases. J lost 6 bases, V lost 2 bases, and 3 bases had no gene match. The CDR3 contains 13 residues. This chain's CDR3 is CASSLQGATEQYF. The CDR3 nucleotides read TGTGCCAGCAGTTTACAGGGGGCGACCGAGCAGTACTTC.

This clonotype has just a few counts. The V call is TRBV4-2, the J call TRBJ2-7, with D maybe TRBD2 (6 bases). Trimming removed 0 bases from V and 5 bases from J, with 11 bases in between. Germline lookup yields CDR1 LGHNA and CDR2 YNFKEQ. The CDR3 is 14 amino acids. The DNA for the CDR3 is TGTGCCAGCAGCCAAGATGGGGGGAGAGACGAGCAGTACTTC. Translated: CASSQDGGRDEQYF.

In its sample, this clonotype was seen many times. The CDR3 DNA reads as TGTGCCAGCAGTTTATCGCCCTGGACTAGCGGGAGTAGGGAGACCCAGTACTTC. Translation gives CASSLSPWTSGSRETQYF. The rearrangement joins TRBV27 to TRBJ2-5; 13 nucleotides align to TRBD2. V was pared by 0 bases and J by 5 bases, with 9 bases of the junction left unmatched. Germline CDR1 is MNHEY and CDR2 is SMNVEV (reference sequence). The CDR3 runs 18 residues.

V is TRBV29-1 and J is TRBJ1-1; no clear D. Looked up from germline, CDR1 is SQVTM and CDR2 is ANQGSEA. The CDR3 totals 13 residues. V lost 2 bases, J lost 3 bases, and 10 bases lay in between. As DNA, the CDR3 is TGCAGCGTTGAATCCTACCTAGACACTGAAGCTTTCTTT. Translation gives CSVESYLDTEAFF.

This clonotype was observed a few times. The chain recombines TRBV19 with TRBJ1-6, with no clear D. CDR3 length equals 14 residues. V was clipped by 9 bases and J by 2 bases, with 11 bases between them. CDR1 LNHDA and CDR2 SQIVND come from the germline V gene (reference sequence). For the CDR3, the DNA is TGTGCCAGCCGGGCAGGCCCCTATAATTCACCCCTCCACTTT. Its protein is CASRAGPYNSPLHF.